One sample yielded the 31 T cell receptor beta chains listed below, sequenced in a study of CD8+CD57+ T cells in acquired aplastic anemia. The study profiled TCR beta VDJ and CDR3 using genomic DNA as template. TCRdb itself ran the reads through MiXCR, one entry per CDR3 protein. Of roughly 250,000 distinct CDR3 sequences in the sample, 82% were seen once. Patients included in sequencing had previously demonstrated CD8+CD57+ cell expansion by flow cytometry. The sample comprised sorted CD4+, CD8+, or CD8+CD57+ T cells (not recorded which) from PBMCs. All receptors come from a human donor with aplastic anemia.

This chain joins TRBV5-4 and TRBJ1-4; no firm D call. Germline loops: CDR1 SGHNT, CDR2 YYREEE (reference sequence). V lost 2 bases and J lost 5, with 7 bases in between. The CDR3 covers 13 residues. The DNA for the CDR3 is TGTGCCAGCAGCTTTACTAGCAATGAAAAACTGTTTTTT. As protein: CASSFTSNEKLFF.

In regard to this clonotype: Sequence at one end of the junction differs from germline and may be a read error. The chain couples TRBV10-1 to TRBJ2-1, with D perhaps matching TRBD1 or TRBD2 (6 bases each). The J call may be wrong; the DNA end is better matched by TRBJ2-7. The germline V gene has CDR1 WNHNN and CDR2 SYGVQD (reference sequence). The CDR3 spans 16 residues. The DNA of the CDR3 is TGTGCCAGCAGTGATGATCAAGGAGGGGGGCCCGACGAGCAGTACTTC. Its protein is CASSDDQGGGPDEQYF.

This clonotype was found once. The chain employs TRBV2 and TRBJ2-2, with a tentative D call TRBD1 (6 bases). V was shortened by 10 bases and J by 13 bases, with 22 bases between the two germline ends. CDR1 SNHLY and CDR2 FYNNEI come from the germline V gene. The CDR3 has 13 amino acids. This CDR3 reads CATGEGDTGTLFF. The CDR3 coding sequence is TGTGCCACCGGGGAAGGGGACACCGGGACGCTGTTTTTT.

The J gene is TRBJ1-5, the V gene TRBV9; D gene uncertain. The CDR3 covers 14 residues. Trimming pared 5 bases from V and 14 bases from J, leaving 23 bases between. CDR1 SGDLS and CDR2 YYNGEE come from the germline V gene. The DNA for the CDR3 is TGTGCCAGCAGTGATGAGTATGGGAACCCCCGGGAGCATTTT. It is translated as CASSDEYGNPREHF.

This chain links TRBV5-4 with TRBJ2-3, with 7 bases lining up with TRBD1. This CDR3 spans 15 amino acids. The V gene end was trimmed by 0 bases and the J gene end by 3 bases; junction bases not matched to a gene: 4. The germline V gene encodes CDR1 SGHNT and CDR2 YYREEE (reference sequence). CDR3 in amino acids: CASSLARQGTDTQYF. The CDR3, as DNA: TGTGCCAGCAGCTTGGCCAGACAGGGAACAGATACGCAGTATTTT. Full variable domain (rest looked up from reference TRBV5-4 and TRBJ2-3): ETGVTQSPTHLIKTRGQQVTLRCSSQSGHNTVSWYQQALGQGPQFIFQYYREEENGRGNFPPRFSGLQFPNYSSELNVNALELDDSALYLCASSLARQGTDTQYFGPGTRLTVL.

This clonotype has only a few counts. The chain employs TRBV5-1 and TRBJ2-7, with D unresolved. The CDR3 loop spans 13 amino acids. Per the germline V gene, CDR1 is SGHRS and CDR2 is YFSETQ. Here the CDR3 reads CASSLEASYEQYV. The CDR3 nucleotides read TGTGCCAGCAGCTTAGAAGCATCCTACGAGCAGTACGTC.

The V call is TRBV9, the J call TRBJ1-2; D gene unclear. This CDR3 region has 13 residues. V gave up 4 bases and J gave up 7 bases, with 14 bases separating them. CDR1 and CDR2 (germline): SGDLS, YYNGEE. The CDR3 here is CASSSGSGSGYTF. The CDR3 DNA sequence: TGTGCCAGCAGCTCCGGGTCCGGGTCTGGCTACACCTTC.

CDR3 in amino acids: CASSSQSSGRREKLFF. The CDR3 nucleotides read TGTGCCAGCAGCTCTCAAAGCAGCGGGCGGAGGGAAAAACTGTTTTTT. The chain joins TRBV7-9 to TRBJ1-4; D is unresolved. V was cut by 4 bases and J by 8 bases, with 20 bases left in between. The CDR3 has 16 residues. Germline CDR1 is SEHNR and CDR2 is FQNEAQ (reference sequence).

This clonotype was counted a single time. Because it lacks the conserved phenylalanine or tryptophan at the end, this CDR3 is likely a read error. No DNA is shown, since the ends of the CDR3 on it are uncertain; the CDR3 is the one TCRdb lists. V is TRBV2 and J is TRBJ1-6. The CDR3 length is 16 residues, termini included. Germline assignment: CDR1 SNHLY and CDR2 FYNNEI. CDR3 amino acids: CASSDGEIHEQSPLPG.

Details on this clonotype: One junction end does not reproduce the germline sequence, and a read error may be involved. The chain combines TRBV7-2 with TRBJ2-3; the D is unclear. Germline lookup yields CDR1 SGHTA and CDR2 FQGNSA. This CDR3 region has 13 residues. The CDR3 DNA reads TGTGCCAGCAGCGACGGTCCAGACGATACGCCCTTTTTT. Its protein product is CASSDGPDDTPFF.

V gene TRBV7-9 combines with J gene TRBJ2-5; 9 bases agree with TRBD2. Trimming at V came to 1 base and at J to 7 bases, leaving 7 bases not matched to a gene. The CDR3 extends over 15 amino acids. From germline, CDR1 is SEHNR and CDR2 FQNEAQ (reference sequence). CDR3 in DNA: TGTGCCAGCAGCTTAGAGGGTCTAGCGGGGACGACCCAGTACTTC. Protein sequence: CASSLEGLAGTTQYF.

To note about this clonotype: This likely comes from a read error, as the CDR3 has no conserved phenylalanine or tryptophan at its end. It is unclear where the CDR3 begins or ends on the DNA, so no DNA is shown, and the CDR3 is as TCRdb lists it. The chain is built from TRBV7-8 and TRBJ1-5. 13 amino acids form the CDR3, both terminal residues included. Germline V gene lookup returns CDR1 SGHVS and CDR2 FQNEAQ. CDR3 region: CASSLTGLGEKPS.

This chain joins TRBV11-1 and TRBJ2-7; D gene uncertain. The CDR3 sequence is 15 residues long. Germline values: CDR1 SGHAT, CDR2 FQDESV (reference sequence). The V end lost 5 bases, the J end lost 3 bases, and 17 bases lay between the germline ends. The chain's CDR3 is CASSVPGPILYEQYF. DNA of the CDR3: TGTGCCAGCAGCGTTCCTGGCCCCATACTCTACGAGCAGTACTTC. Supplemented by reference TRBV11-1 and TRBJ2-7, the full variable domain reads EAEVAQSPRYKITEKSQAVAFWCDPISGHATLYWYRQILGQGPELLVQFQDESVVDDSQLPKDRFSAERLKGVDSTLKIQPAELGDSAMYLCASSVPGPILYEQYFGPGTRLTVT.

The genes are TRBV7-9 and TRBJ2-5; D may be TRBD1 (9 bases). Per germline, CDR1 SEHNR and CDR2 FQNEAQ (reference sequence). This CDR3 region has 15 residues. Trimming cost V 11 bases and J 13 bases, with 32 bases left between them. CDR3 loop: CAGQGTRETQYSGYF. The CDR3 DNA reads as TGTGCCGGACAGGGGACTAGGGAGACCCAATACTCCGGGTACTTC.

Only a few counts were recorded for this clonotype. This rearrangement joins TRBV5-6 to TRBJ2-3; D might be TRBD1 or TRBD2, each matching 6 bases. This CDR3 is built from 14 residues. Germline values: CDR1 SGHDT, CDR2 YYEEEE. Trimming stripped 5 bases from V and 6 bases from J, with 16 bases between. The chain's CDR3 is CASRYGGGPDTQYF. The CDR3, as DNA: TGTGCCAGCAGGTACGGGGGCGGTCCCGATACGCAGTATTTT.

Of note for this clonotype: Germline is not matched at one junction end, which may reflect a read error. The chain employs TRBV7-8 and TRBJ2-3; 7 nucleotides match TRBD1. The CDR3 is 13 residues long. Looked up from germline, CDR1 is SGHVS and CDR2 is FQNEAQ. CDR3 region: CASGYGPTGTAHF. The CDR3 bases are TGTGCCAGCGGCTATGGGCCAACCGGGACAGCCCATTTC.

The chain links TRBV9 to TRBJ1-6; the D is unclear. Germline V gene sequence: CDR1 SGDLS, CDR2 YYNGEE. V lost 1 base and J lost 7, with 18 bases in between. The CDR3 length is 17 residues. CDR3 sequence reads: CASSVTSRPWRNSPLHF. CDR3 bases: TGTGCCAGCAGCGTAACCTCTCGGCCCTGGCGGAATTCACCCCTCCACTTT.

Only a few counts were recorded for this clonotype. Compared with germline, one end of the junction differs, possibly owing to a read error. The chain couples TRBV7-8 to TRBJ2-3; 7 bases match TRBD1. Germline V gene sequence: CDR1 SGHVS, CDR2 FQNEAQ. CDR3 length equals 12 residues. The CDR3 sequence: CASSFDPDGTAF. CDR3 DNA sequence: TGTGCCAGCAGCTTTGATCCAGACGGGACAGCTTTT.

V usage is TRBV19 and J usage is TRBJ1-1; TRBD1 agrees at 7 bases. Germline CDR1 is LNHDA and CDR2 is SQIVND (reference sequence). The CDR3 totals 13 residues. Trimming removed 6 bases from V and 7 bases from J; junction bases left unmatched: 8. CDR3 residues: CASSPTGRGEAFF. CDR3 bases: TGTGCCAGTAGCCCGACAGGGCGCGGTGAAGCTTTCTTT.

The chain joins TRBV9 to TRBJ2-7, with unresolved D. CDR1 and CDR2 from the germline V gene are SGDLS and YYNGEE. The CDR3 loop spans 14 amino acids. CDR3 amino acids: CASSEWWTDYAQDV. The CDR3 nucleotides are TGTGCCAGCAGCGAGTGGTGGACGGATTACGCGCAGGACGTC.

This clonotype has just a few counts. The limits of the CDR3 on the DNA are not certain, so only TCRdb's listed CDR3 is given. The chain joins TRBV9 to TRBJ2-3. The CDR3 has 14 residues if both end residues are counted. Germline lookup yields CDR1 SGDLS and CDR2 YYNGEE. CDR3 residues: CASSLASDTQYFYF.

This chain uses TRBV7-8 with TRBJ2-7; 7 bases are a match to TRBD2. The V gene end was trimmed by 3 bases and the J gene end by 1 base; junction bases not matched to a gene: 15. Germline CDR1 SGHVS, CDR2 FQNEAQ. There are 18 residues in the CDR3. Written as DNA, the CDR3 is TGTGCCAGCAGCTTTCATCCAGGCGGGACTACCCATTCCTACGAGCAGTACGTC. This encodes CASSFHPGGTTHSYEQYV.

The chain has TRBV11-3 and TRBJ2-7, with D unclear. Germline assignment: CDR1 SGHNT and CDR2 YENEEA. Trimming cost V 3 bases and J 0 bases, with 9 bases left between them. This CDR3 is built from 14 residues. The CDR3 sequence is CASSLRQNSYEQYF. Written as DNA, the CDR3 is TGTGCCAGCAGCTTGAGGCAGAACTCCTACGAGCAGTACTTC.

The chain has TRBV6-1 and TRBJ2-7, with D perhaps matching TRBD1 (6 bases). The CDR3 runs 13 residues. V shed 5 bases and J shed 2 bases, with 10 bases lying between them. CDR1 MNHNS and CDR2 SASEGT come from the germline V gene. The CDR3 reads CASSRQETYEQYF. CDR3 DNA sequence: TGTGCCAGCAGTAGACAGGAGACCTACGAGCAGTACTTC.

Concerning this clonotype itself: An end of the junction does not agree with germline; a read error may underlie this. The CDR3 here is CASGDAGTVQYFF. The CDR3 DNA is TGTGCCAGCGGAGACGCGGGGACAGTTCAGTACTTTTTT. The chain combines TRBV9 with TRBJ2-3, with D possibly TRBD1 on 7 matching bases. This CDR3 contains 13 residues. From germline, CDR1 is SGDLS and CDR2 YYNGEE.

With respect to this clonotype: The CDR3 does not end in the conserved phenylalanine or tryptophan, so this is likely a read error. The DNA is left out, because the CDR3 cannot be placed on it with certainty; the CDR3 is given as TCRdb lists it. The CDR3 region is CASRDGGTDTQEFVP. V and J are TRBV2 and TRBJ2-2; TRBD1, as called in the table, went unchecked against the DNA. The CDR3 region is 15 residues in length, termini included. Germline CDR1 and CDR2: SNHLY and FYNNEI.

This clonotype was observed a single time. The genes are TRBV7-8 and TRBJ2-1; TRBD2 matches at 7 bases. Germline-derived CDR1 and CDR2 are SGHVS and FQNEAQ. The CDR3 runs 15 residues. J lost 3 bases, V lost 10 bases, and 12 bases had no gene match. The CDR3 nucleotides are TGTGCCATCAGTGATGCGCGGGGGTACTACAATGAGCAGTTCTTC. This gives the protein CAISDARGYYNEQFF.

This clonotype was seen more than once but under ten times. The junction shows a germline mismatch at one end, possibly a read error. The chain joins TRBV7-8 to TRBJ2-3, with a possible D match to TRBD2 (7 bases). CDR3 length: 14 residues. CDR1 and CDR2 (germline): SGHVS, FQNEAQ. CDR3 DNA sequence: TGTGCTAGCAGCTGGGAGGGGGGCACAGATACGCAGTATTTT. Protein sequence: CASSWEGGTDTQYF. Supplemented by reference TRBV7-8 and TRBJ2-3, the full variable domain reads GAGVSQSPRYKVAKRGQDVALRCDPISGHVSLFWYQQALGQGPEFLTYFQNEAQLDKSGLPSDRFFAERPEGSVSTLKIQRTQQEDSAVYLCASSWEGGTDTQYFGPGTRLTVL.

The chain recombines TRBV2 with TRBJ1-1; D is unclear. V shed 6 bases and J shed 2 bases, with 13 bases lying between them. This CDR3 spans 14 amino acids. The germline CDR1 and CDR2 sequences are SNHLY and FYNNEI. CDR3 region: CASRVVLGNTEAFF. DNA for the CDR3: TGTGCCAGCAGGGTAGTCCTGGGAAACACTGAAGCTTTCTTT.

The V call is TRBV7-9, the J call TRBJ1-4; D is possibly TRBD1 (6 bases). The length of the CDR3 is 15 residues. Trimming shortened V by 3 bases and J by 16 bases, and 24 bases separated the two germline ends. Per the germline V gene, CDR1 is SEHNR and CDR2 is FQNEAQ (reference sequence). CDR3 DNA sequence: TGTGCCAGCAGCTTTCACAGAGGCGGGGGGGGCGATGAGTTTTTT. It codes for CASSFHRGGGGDEFF. The complete variable domain, with remaining parts taken from reference TRBV7-9 and TRBJ1-4, reads DTGVSQNPRHKITKRGQNVTFRCDPISEHNRLYWYRQTLGQGPEFLTYFQNEAQLEKSRLLSDRFSAERPKGSFSTLEIQRTEQGDSAMYLCASSFHRGGGGDEFFGSGTQLSVL.

With regard to this clonotype: This CDR3 is missing its conserved last phenylalanine or tryptophan, likely due to a read error. The gene calls are TRBV7-3 and TRBJ2-7; 9 bases match TRBD2. The germline gives CDR1 SGHTA, CDR2 FQGTGA. Trimming took 6 bases from V and 6 from J; bases not matched to a gene: 6. CDR3 size: 13 residues. CDR3 loop: CASSHAGGGEQYL. The CDR3, as DNA: TGTGCCAGCAGTCATGCGGGGGGGGGCGAGCAGTACTTG.